Shown below are 8 T cell receptor beta chains from a single sample sequenced in a study of T and B cells in COVID-19 patients. TRB rearrangements were amplified by multiplex PCR with BIOMED2 TRB-A/B primers. TCRdb recomputed calls from the multiplex PCR reads with MiXCR, one row per CDR3 protein. The sample has a few thousand distinct CDR3 sequences; about 25% are singletons. TRB was amplified from about 260-540 ng of blood genomic DNA. The material sequenced was blood. Receptors originate from a human donor with active COVID-19.

This clonotype qualifies as medium-sized. This rearrangement joins TRBV5-5 to TRBJ1-5; D is perhaps TRBD1 (5 bases). V shed 2 bases and J shed 7 bases, with 13 bases lying between them. Germline CDR1 and CDR2: SGHKS and YYEKEE (reference sequence). CDR3 length equals 14 residues. Here the CDR3 DNA reads TGTGCCAGCAGCTTCACGGGGACGGGCCAGCCCCAGCATTTT. This codes for CASSFTGTGQPQHF. Full variable domain (missing parts from reference TRBV5-5 and TRBJ1-5): DAGVTQSPTHLIKTRGQQVTLRCSPISGHKSVSWYQQVLGQGPQFIFQYYEKEERGRGNFPDRFSARQFPNYSSELNVNALLLGDSALYLCASSFTGTGQPQHFGDGTRLSIL.

By share of the sample, this clonotype is medium-sized. This chain uses TRBV6-5 with TRBJ2-5, with D perhaps being TRBD1 or TRBD2 (5 bases each). The CDR3 is made up of 11 amino acids. Germline assignment: CDR1 MNHEY and CDR2 SVGAGI. Trimming stripped 5 bases from V and 5 bases from J, with 6 bases between. The CDR3 region is CASSRGETQYF. The CDR3, as DNA: TGTGCCAGCAGTCGGGGCGAGACCCAGTACTTC.

This sequence joins TRBV29-1 and TRBJ2-2; 10 bases line up with TRBD1. CDR1 is SQVTM and CDR2 is ANQGSEA in the germline V gene. The CDR3 has 15 residues. The trim removed 7 bases at V and 2 bases at J, leaving 7 bases unmatched. The CDR3 here is CSGKTGGRNTGELFF. CDR3 coding DNA: TGCAGCGGGAAGACAGGGGGCCGAAACACCGGGGAGCTGTTTTTT.

This clonotype was recorded a few times. This rearrangement joins TRBV30 to TRBJ1-1; tentative D call: TRBD1 (5 bases). The length of the CDR3 is 13 residues. V was shortened by 5 bases and J by 10 bases, with 20 bases between the two germline ends. Germline V gives CDR1 GTSNPN, CDR2 SVGIG (reference sequence). This CDR3 reads CAWAPGTPSLAFF. CDR3 nucleotide sequence: TGTGCCTGGGCCCCGGGGACTCCATCCCTAGCTTTCTTT.

By proportion, this clonotype is medium-sized. This rearrangement joins TRBV27 to TRBJ2-7; D might be TRBD1 (6 bases). The V gene lost 5 bases and the J gene lost 2 bases, with 16 bases spanning the gap. Germline V gene sequence: CDR1 MNHEY, CDR2 SMNVEV (reference sequence). The CDR3 length is 15 residues. The DNA of the CDR3 is TGTGCCAGCAGTCTTTCCCCGGACAGTGCCTACGAGCAGTACTTC. Translating gives CASSLSPDSAYEQYF.

The chain links TRBV6-6 to TRBJ2-1; 9 bases fit TRBD2. The CDR3 covers 14 residues. Germline-derived CDR1 and CDR2 are MNHNY and SVGAGI (reference sequence). V trimming: 4 bases; J trimming: 9 bases; junction bases outside the gene matches: 7. This CDR3 is CASSSGGAGGEQFF. CDR3 bases: TGTGCCAGCAGTTCCGGGGGAGCGGGAGGTGAGCAGTTCTTC.

This clonotype is judged large. The gene calls are TRBV29-1 and TRBJ1-2, with D uncertain. Germline CDR1 is SQVTM and CDR2 is ANQGSEA. Trimming removed 6 bases from V and 5 bases from J, with 10 bases in between. The CDR3 is 11 amino acids. CDR3 nucleotide sequence: TGCAGCGTCGACGCCAATTATGGCTACACCTTC. Its protein product is CSVDANYGYTF.

Regarding this clonotype: A read error is possible here, since a much larger clone lies one base away. The chain uses TRBV7-2 and TRBJ2-1; 7 nucleotides align to TRBD1. The trim removed 6 bases at V and 7 bases at J, leaving 12 bases unmatched. CDR3 length: 15 residues. Per germline, CDR1 SGHTA and CDR2 FQGNSA. As DNA, the CDR3 is TGTGCCAGCAGGCCCGGGACAGTGTTCTGGAATGAGCAGTTCTTC. This codes for CASRPGTVFWNEQFF.